The entry below describes one T cell receptor beta chain. Its antigen is as yet unknown. This sample is part of a study of cytomegalovirus exposure and HLA in healthy donors. Findings and limits, study-wide: The authors listed over 150 TCR beta chains as cytomegalovirus-associated.

Use of 60 Vbeta and 13 Jbeta primers characterized the PCR. Sequencing was performed with immunoSEQ multiplex PCR; in TCRdb, only in-frame clones are kept and a portion is missing. The top ten hold approximately 2.8% of the sample, which has around 150,000 clones, about 71% seen once. Source material: PBMCs. The TCR comes from a woman aged 25 to 39 in good health and CMV-seronegative.

The CDR3 region is CASSQDLEKLFF. CDR3 DNA: TGTGCCAGCAGCCAAGATCTTGAAAAACTGTTTTTT. The V call is TRBV4-2, the J call TRBJ1-4, with D uncertain. From germline, CDR1 is LGHNA and CDR2 YNFKEQ. CDR3 size: 12 residues. Trimming pared 0 bases from V and 7 bases from J, leaving 3 bases between.